There are many counts of the clone carrying this T cell receptor (beta chain). Its antigen remains unknown. At one end the junction does not follow the germline gene, possibly because of a read error. MiXCR was run by TCRdb on the 5' RACE reads, yielding one entry per CDR3 protein. Counted here are some 22,000 distinct CDR3 sequences, 4% to 6% occurring once; the ten biggest clones make up more than 4%. The record originates from a study of spatial heterogeneity in lung cancer. Study outcomes and limitations: Ubiquitous expanded tumor TCRs were seen in blood more at resection than at follow-up.

This CDR3 is 16 amino acids long. Looked up from germline, CDR1 is DFQATT and CDR2 is SNEGSKA (reference sequence). Time point reported: sample taken at primary tumor resection. Sequencing covered unsorted whole RNA taken from tumor, nontumor lung or frozen PBMC. The sequence was obtained from a male donor with early-stage non-small cell lung cancer. The sample consisted of PBMCs, taken at surgery. This chain uses TRBV20-1 with TRBJ2-1; 7 nucleotides agree with TRBD1. Here the CDR3 reads CSAGNRGKLSYNEQLF. The CDR3 region has the DNA TGCAGTGCTGGCAACAGGGGAAAACTCTCCTACAATGAGCAGCTCTTC.